A selection of T cell receptor beta chains follows, all from one sample in a study of T cell changes during pregnancy in multiple sclerosis. TCRdb's table, derived via immunoSEQ multiplex PCR, lists solely in-frame clones and lacks some. The sample carries some 60,000 clones, approximately 90% recorded once. The sequencing here drew on peripheral blood, taken after pregnancy. The source is a female donor with multiple sclerosis, enrolled in a pregnancy study. Each CDR3 is given with its conserved first and last residue. The order of the fields is clone size, CDR3 length, D gene, V gene, J gene, CDR3 protein, CDR3 DNA. A D gene is named only where the DNA matches it firmly. Clone size is not always given. Where it is, it says once, few, many or a class for expanded clones.

.	12	TRBD1	TRBV5-6	TRBJ1-1	CASSIQGAQAFF	TGTGCCAGCAGCATCCAGGGGGCGCAAGCTTTCTTT
.	13	TRBD1	TRBV18	TRBJ2-7	CASSQGAEDEQYF	TGTGCCAGCTCCCAGGGGGCTGAGGACGAGCAGTACTTC
.	13	TRBD1	TRBV10-3	TRBJ1-1	CATGQGANTEAFF	TGTGCCACTGGACAGGGGGCGAACACTGAAGCTTTCTTT
.	17	TRBD2	TRBV5-1	TRBJ2-7	CASSLGLAGGSSYEQYF	TGCGCCAGCAGCTTGGGACTAGCGGGTGGCTCCTCCTACGAGCAGTACTTC
.	15	TRBD1	TRBV2	TRBJ1-6	CASSPRQGRDSPLHF	TGTGCCAGCAGTCCGAGACAGGGTCGGGATTCACCCCTCCACTTT
.	16	TRBD1	TRBV6-1	TRBJ1-1	CASSEAGQGLRTEAFF	TGTGCCAGCAGTGAAGCTGGACAGGGCTTACGCACTGAAGCTTTCTTT
once	15	TRBD2	TRBV11-2	TRBJ2-7	CASSLEGRGAYEQYF	TGTGCCAGCAGCTTAGAGGGGCGGGGGGCCTACGAGCAGTACTTC
.	16	.	TRBV7-3	TRBJ2-1	CASSLIQGVLYNEQFF	TGTGCCAGCAGCTTAATCCAAGGAGTCCTCTACAATGAGCAGTTCTTC
.	15	TRBD2	TRBV5-4	TRBJ2-5	CASSPFRGGRETQYF	TGTGCCAGCAGCCCCTTTCGGGGGGGGAGAGAGACCCAGTACTTC
.	15	TRBD2	TRBV9	TRBJ2-7	CASSVASGGPYEQYF	TGTGCCAGCAGCGTAGCTAGCGGGGGGCCCTACGAGCAGTACTTC